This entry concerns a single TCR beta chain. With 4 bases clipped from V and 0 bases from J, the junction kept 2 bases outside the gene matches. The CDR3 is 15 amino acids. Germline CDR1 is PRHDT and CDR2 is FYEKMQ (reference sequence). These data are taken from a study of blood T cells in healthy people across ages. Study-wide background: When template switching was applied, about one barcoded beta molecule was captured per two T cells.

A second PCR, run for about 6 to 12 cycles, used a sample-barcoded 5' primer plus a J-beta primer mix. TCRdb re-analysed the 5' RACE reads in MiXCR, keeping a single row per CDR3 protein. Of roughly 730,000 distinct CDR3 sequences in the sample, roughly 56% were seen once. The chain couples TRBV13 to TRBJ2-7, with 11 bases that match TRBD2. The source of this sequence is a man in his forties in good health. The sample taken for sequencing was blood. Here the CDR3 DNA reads TGTGCCAGCAGCTCGGGACTAGCGGACTCCTACGAGCAGTACTTC. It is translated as CASSSGLADSYEQYF.